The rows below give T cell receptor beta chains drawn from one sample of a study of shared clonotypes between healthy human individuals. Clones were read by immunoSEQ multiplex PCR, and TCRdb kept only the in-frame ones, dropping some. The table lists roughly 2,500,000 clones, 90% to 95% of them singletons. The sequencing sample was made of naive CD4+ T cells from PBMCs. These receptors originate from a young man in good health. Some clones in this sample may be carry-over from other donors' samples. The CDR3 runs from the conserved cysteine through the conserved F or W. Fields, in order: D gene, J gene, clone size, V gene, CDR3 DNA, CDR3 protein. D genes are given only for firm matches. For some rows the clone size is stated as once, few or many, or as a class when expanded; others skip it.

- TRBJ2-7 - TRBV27 TGTGCCAGCAGTTTACCCCAGGGTAGTAGGGCGAACTTC CASSLPQGSRANF
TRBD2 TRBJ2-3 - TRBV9 TGTGCCAGCAGCTTACGGGGGGTGGATACGCAGTATTTT CASSLRGVDTQYF
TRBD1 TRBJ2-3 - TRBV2 TGTGCCAGCAGTAGGGACAGGGGGCCACTCACAGATACGCAGTATTTT CASSRDRGPLTDTQYF
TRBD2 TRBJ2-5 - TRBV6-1 TGTGCCAGCAGATCCGGGGGGTGGAAGACCCAGTACTTC CASRSGGWKTQYF
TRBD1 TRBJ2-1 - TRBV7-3 TGTGCCAGCAGCTTAAGCCCCCCCACAGGGGCCGTCTACAATGAGCAGTTCTTC CASSLSPPTGAVYNEQFF
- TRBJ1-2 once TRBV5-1 TGCGCCAGCAGCCCATCGATTCGGGAGGCTTTAGGAAATGGCTACACCTTC CASSPSIREALGNGYTF
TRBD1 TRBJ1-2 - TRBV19 TGTGCCAGTAGTCTTATCCGACAGGGGGTAAACTATGGCTACACCTTC CASSLIRQGVNYGYTF
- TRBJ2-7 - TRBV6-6 TGTGCCAGCAGTTACTCCGACGGGAGCTCCTACGAGCAGTACTTC CASSYSDGSSYEQYF
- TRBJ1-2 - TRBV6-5 TGTGCCAGCAGTTACGAGGGGGGCCGAGGCTATGGCTACACCTTC CASSYEGGRGYGYTF
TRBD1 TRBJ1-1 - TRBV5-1 TGCGCCAGCAGCTCGGACAGGGGGCGAGCTTTCTTT CASSSDRGRAFF